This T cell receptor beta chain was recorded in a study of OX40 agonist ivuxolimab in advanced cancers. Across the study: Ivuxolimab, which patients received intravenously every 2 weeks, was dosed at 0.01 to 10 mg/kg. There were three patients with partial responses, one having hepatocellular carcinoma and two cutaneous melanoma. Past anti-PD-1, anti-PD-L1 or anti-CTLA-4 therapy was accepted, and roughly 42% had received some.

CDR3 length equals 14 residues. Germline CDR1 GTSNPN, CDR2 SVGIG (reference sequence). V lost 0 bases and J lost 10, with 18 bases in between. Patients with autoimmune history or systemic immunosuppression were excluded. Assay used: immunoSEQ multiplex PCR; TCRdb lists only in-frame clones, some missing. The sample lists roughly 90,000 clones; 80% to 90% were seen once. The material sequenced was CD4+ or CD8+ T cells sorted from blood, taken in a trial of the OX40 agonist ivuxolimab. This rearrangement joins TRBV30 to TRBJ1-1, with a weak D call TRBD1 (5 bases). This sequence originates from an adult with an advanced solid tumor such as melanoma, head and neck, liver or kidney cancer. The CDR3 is CAWSVGGEVRLAFF. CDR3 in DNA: TGTGCCTGGAGTGTAGGAGGGGAGGTTCGGCTAGCTTTCTTT.